This TCR beta chain was identified during a study of T cells in Graves' hyperthyroidism and ophthalmopathy. The table lists this clonotype with many counts. Its cognate antigen is unknown. Overall study results and limits: Separation of ophthalmopathy from stable hyperthyroidism was achieved by a 13 V-J model. Blood also held most thyroid clonotypes expanded beyond 0.001.

Those patients with uncontrolled infection, other autoimmune disease, pregnancy or lactation were excluded. RNA transcripts provided the source from which TCR beta CDR3 regions were amplified. HTBI primers were used for first-round RT-PCR of the TCR CDR3. MiXCR, applied by TCRdb to the multiplex PCR reads, yields one record per CDR3 protein. The sample contains 330,000 or so distinct CDR3 sequences, roughly 20% of which appear only once. Material: blood. The TCR originated in a woman in her forties with Graves' ophthalmopathy.

The CDR3 DNA sequence: TGTGCCAGCAGCGCGCAACAACAGGGGAGAGAGACCCAGTACTTC. Translation gives CASSAQQQGRETQYF. The gene calls are TRBV7-8 and TRBJ2-5; 7 nucleotides align to TRBD1. The CDR3 consists of 15 residues. V trimming: 5 bases; J trimming: 4 bases; junction bases outside the gene matches: 10. Per germline, CDR1 SGHVS and CDR2 FQNEAQ.